This record covers a single T cell receptor beta chain. The target antigen is unknown. Produced via immunoSEQ multiplex PCR; TCRdb's table is partial and in-frame only. This sample yields roughly 28,000 clones, of which around four fifths are seen a single time; roughly 0.85% belongs to the top ten. The data are from a study of monozygotic twins with cystic fibrosis. Study results and limitations: V usage most resembled the co-twin in 13 of 16 pairs. Low clonality (median approximately 0.0095) suggested a mostly naive repertoire. No link emerged between shared CDR3 counts and age, concordance or severity. Nucleotide-identical clonotype sharing was significantly higher within monozygotic CF twin pairs than between unrelated CF individuals.

The junction had 8 bases not matched to a gene; V was cut back by 4 bases and J by 5 bases. The germline CDR1 and CDR2 sequences are SGHDT and YYEEEE. There are 15 residues in the CDR3. This receptor was identified in a girl aged 2-10 years with cystic fibrosis. The chain combines TRBV5-6 with TRBJ1-4; 7 positions match TRBD1. Material: blood. The CDR3 protein is CASSIATGQNEKLFF. The CDR3 DNA follows: TGTGCCAGCAGCATCGCGACAGGGCAAAATGAAAAACTGTTTTTT. Combining the CDR3 with reference TRBV5-6 and TRBJ1-4 gives the whole variable domain DAGVTQSPTHLIKTRGQQVTLRCSPKSGHDTVSWYQQALGQGPQFIFQYYEEEERQRGNFPDRFSGHQFPNYSSELNVNALLLGDSALYLCASSIATGQNEKLFFGSGTQLSVL.